One and the same sample provided the 26 T cell receptor beta chains below, sequenced in a study of beta chain features in type 1 diabetes. Study results and limitations: All four CD4+ subsets of Type 1 diabetes patients contained TCRB CDR3s that were moderately but significantly shorter.

Sequenced material consisted of expressed TCRB transcripts (all of the isolated RNA was reverse transcribed). Generated by immunoSEQ multiplex PCR, the TCRdb table keeps only in-frame clones and is missing some. The data show about 170,000 clones, around 8% seen once. These TCRs are of unknown antigen specificity. The sample was central memory CD4+ T cells from blood. The source is a woman aged 35 to 49 with type 1 diabetes.

The chain has TRBV7-9 and TRBJ1-4, with 9 bases lining up with TRBD1. This CDR3 is 12 amino acids long. The J segment lost 8 bases and the V segment lost 11 bases, leaving 6 bases of the junction unmatched. Germline-derived CDR1 and CDR2 are SEHNR and FQNEAQ (reference sequence). The CDR3 loop is CAAGTGSEKLFF. The DNA of the CDR3 is TGTGCCGCAGGGACAGGGAGCGAAAAACTGTTTTTT.

The chain joins TRBV19 to TRBJ1-5, with D possibly TRBD1 on 5 matching bases. V lost 5 bases and J 7 bases, leaving 12 bases between the germline ends. This CDR3 has 13 residues. Germline V gene data show CDR1 as LNHDA and CDR2 as SQIVND (reference sequence). The chain's CDR3 is CASSVTDLQPQHF. CDR3 nucleotide sequence: TGTGCCAGTAGTGTGACAGACCTACAGCCCCAGCATTTT.

This rearrangement joins TRBV29-1 to TRBJ1-5; no firm D call. Trimming took off 7 bases at V and 2 bases at J, with 12 bases between the two ends. The CDR3 sequence is 13 residues long. CDR1 is SQVTM and CDR2 is ANQGSEA in the germline V gene. The CDR3 spells CSAKDGGNQPQHF. In DNA, the CDR3 is TGCAGCGCCAAGGACGGGGGCAATCAGCCCCAGCATTTT.

The J gene is TRBJ1-5, the V gene TRBV2, with D hard to call. Trimming removed 4 bases from V and 6 bases from J, with 13 bases in between. CDR3 length equals 14 residues. CDR1 is SNHLY, CDR2 FYNNEI, per germline. CDR3 DNA sequence: TGTGCCAGCAGTGTAGGTCGGGAGGGTCAGCCCCAGCATTTT. Translating it yields CASSVGREGQPQHF.

The chain combines TRBV5-1 with TRBJ2-3; 7 bases are a match to TRBD1. The germline V gene encodes CDR1 SGHRS and CDR2 YFSETQ. There are 14 residues in the CDR3. The V gene end was trimmed by 4 bases and the J gene end by 2 bases; junction bases not matched to a gene: 4. Written as DNA, the CDR3 is TGCGCCAGCAGCGGGACAGAGCCCACAGATACGCAGTATTTT. As protein: CASSGTEPTDTQYF.

The V gene is TRBV4-3, the J gene TRBJ2-3, with a tentative D call TRBD2 (5 bases). There are 16 residues in the CDR3. The V end lost 0 bases, the J end lost 3 bases, and 13 bases lay between the germline ends. CDR1 and CDR2 (germline): LGHNA, YSLEER. The CDR3 here is CASSQEAGVRTDTQYF. In DNA, the CDR3 is TGCGCCAGCAGCCAAGAGGCGGGTGTGCGTACAGATACGCAGTATTTT.

This clone was recorded a few times. The gene calls are TRBV12-2 and TRBJ2-7; TRBD2 is the table's D call, not checked against the DNA. TRBV12-2 is annotated as a pseudogene. This CDR3 region has 16 residues. CDR3 nucleotide sequence: TGTGCAAGTCGCTTAGCGCCCCTAGCGGGGGTCTACGAGCAGTACTTC. It codes for CASRLAPLAGVYEQYF.

The V and J genes are TRBV7-2 and TRBJ2-7; D gene uncertain. The germline gives CDR1 SGHTA, CDR2 FQGNSA. V gave up 5 bases and J gave up 3 bases, with 14 bases separating them. This CDR3 region has 14 residues. The CDR3 sequence: CASSLPARSYEQYF. CDR3 nucleotides: TGTGCCAGCAGCCTACCTGCCCGGAGCTACGAGCAGTACTTC.

This clone occurred a few times. The CDR3 DNA follows: TGTGCCAGCAATATCCGCGGGAACCTCAAAAACATTCAGTACTTC. It is translated as CASNIRGNLKNIQYF. The V and J genes are TRBV21-1 and TRBJ2-4; the table's TRBD2 call for D was not verified on the DNA. TRBV21-1 is an annotated pseudogene. There are 15 residues in the CDR3.

In this sample, this clone turned up a few times. The V and J genes are TRBV19 and TRBJ2-1; a weak D match, TRBD2 (5 bases). V was cut by 4 bases and J by 7 bases, with 11 bases left in between. The CDR3 spans 13 residues. The V gene's germline CDR1 is LNHDA and CDR2 SQIVND (reference sequence). The CDR3 spells CASSKVRVNEQFF. Here the CDR3 DNA reads TGTGCCAGTAGTAAGGTGCGGGTAAATGAGCAGTTCTTC.

This clone was recorded a few times. The rearrangement joins TRBV29-1 to TRBJ1-2; D unresolved. Germline-derived CDR1 and CDR2 are SQVTM and ANQGSEA. V was pared by 4 bases and J by 4 bases, with 16 bases between. The CDR3 contains 14 residues. Written as DNA, the CDR3 is TGCAGCGTTGTCGAAGTGTCGGAGGTCTATGGCTACACCTTC. Its protein product is CSVVEVSEVYGYTF.

The chain carries TRBV7-9 and TRBJ1-6; no reliable D call. Germline V gene sequence: CDR1 SEHNR, CDR2 FQNEAQ (reference sequence). CDR3 length: 15 residues. V gave up 5 bases and J gave up 8 bases, with 16 bases separating them. CDR3 amino acids: CASSAQEVDDSPLHF. CDR3 DNA sequence: TGTGCCAGCAGCGCCCAGGAGGTGGATGATTCACCCCTCCACTTT.

In this sample, this clone turned up many times. CDR3 bases: TGCGCCAGCAGCCCAAGGGTCCTAGCGGGAGTAGTAGATACGCAGTATTTT. This sequence encodes CASSPRVLAGVVDTQYF. The rearrangement links TRBV23-1 to TRBJ2-3, with 10 positions matching TRBD2. TRBV23-1 is labeled an ORF, and its function is uncertain. The CDR3 loop spans 17 amino acids. Trimming at V came to 6 bases and at J to 5 bases, leaving 14 bases not matched to a gene.

The chain links TRBV6-5 to TRBJ2-1; TRBD2 aligns across 8 bases. CDR1 MNHEY and CDR2 SVGAGI come from the germline V gene. The V and J ends lost 2 bases and 10 bases, in that order; junction bases with no gene match: 10. The CDR3 spans 15 residues. As DNA, the CDR3 is TGTGCCAGCAGTTACCCCAGCGGGGGAAGAATCGAGCAGTTCTTC. Translating it yields CASSYPSGGRIEQFF.

In its sample, this clone was seen a few times. The chain carries TRBV11-2 and TRBJ1-1; possibly TRBD1 for D (6 bases). This CDR3 has 13 residues. Germline V gene lookup returns CDR1 SGHAT and CDR2 FQNNGV. Trimming took 4 bases from V and 2 from J, leaving 8 bases between them. CDR3 in DNA: TGTGCCAGCAGCTCAGGGGTTAACACTGAAGCTTTCTTT. Translating it yields CASSSGVNTEAFF.

The chain recombines TRBV2 with TRBJ1-4, with 9 bases lining up with TRBD1. J gave up 10 bases and V 8 bases, and 5 bases lay outside the gene matches. The germline V gene encodes CDR1 SNHLY and CDR2 FYNNEI. This CDR3 spans 12 amino acids. The CDR3 loop reads CASLDRGVKLFF. In DNA, the CDR3 is TGTGCCAGCTTGGACAGGGGCGTAAAACTGTTTTTT.

The genes are TRBV28 and TRBJ2-7; possibly TRBD1 for D (6 bases). The germline V gene encodes CDR1 MDHEN and CDR2 SYDVKM. The CDR3 sequence is 15 residues long. Trimming took 8 bases from V and 3 from J, leaving 20 bases between them. The CDR3 DNA reads as TGTGCCAGCCAAGGGATCTATGGGGGCCGCTACGAGCAGTACTTC. Protein sequence: CASQGIYGGRYEQYF.

This clone was recorded a few times. The J gene is TRBJ2-1, the V gene TRBV4-1; 8 positions match TRBD1. J lost 9 bases, V lost 0 bases, and 7 bases had no gene match. The CDR3 is 15 amino acids. Germline CDR1 MGHRA, CDR2 YSYEKL. Here the CDR3 reads CASSQDPPGGSEQFF. The CDR3 nucleotides are TGCGCCAGCAGCCAAGACCCACCAGGGGGCAGTGAGCAGTTCTTC.

This clone has just a few counts. The chain recombines TRBV7-2 with TRBJ2-3; no firm D call. Trimming removed 2 bases from V and 2 bases from J, with 8 bases in between. CDR1 and CDR2 (germline): SGHTA, FQGNSA. The CDR3 has 14 amino acids. The CDR3 spells CASSLWQDTDTQYF. For the CDR3, the DNA is TGTGCCAGCAGCTTATGGCAGGACACAGATACGCAGTATTTT.

The chain couples TRBV2 to TRBJ1-5; possibly TRBD1 for D (6 bases). CDR3 length: 14 residues. Trimming left V 3 bases short and J 4 bases short, with 10 bases between. Germline assignment: CDR1 SNHLY and CDR2 FYNNEI. The CDR3 loop is CASSDWTANQPQHF. The CDR3 nucleotides read TGTGCCAGCAGTGATTGGACAGCTAATCAGCCCCAGCATTTT.

The chain couples TRBV7-9 to TRBJ2-3; tentatively, D is TRBD2 (6 bases). The CDR3 has 14 amino acids. The V end was cut by 3 bases, the J end by 2 bases, with 9 bases between. Germline V gives CDR1 SEHNR, CDR2 FQNEAQ (reference sequence). The CDR3 loop reads CASSFGLLTDTQYF. CDR3 sequence (DNA): TGTGCCAGCAGCTTCGGACTACTCACAGATACGCAGTATTTT.

The gene calls are TRBV5-4 and TRBJ2-1, with D perhaps TRBD2 (6 bases). Per the germline V gene, CDR1 is SGHNT and CDR2 is YYREEE (reference sequence). Trimming stripped 3 bases from V and 5 bases from J, with 15 bases between. CDR3 length: 15 residues. The CDR3 here is CASSSPAGPNNEQFF. CDR3 nucleotide sequence: TGTGCCAGCAGCTCCCCGGCGGGACCCAACAATGAGCAGTTCTTC.

This clone turned up a few times. The identical CDR3 is also encoded by other nucleotide sequences in the sample. The chain is built from TRBV9 and TRBJ2-7; a possible D gene is TRBD1 (5 bases). The germline V gene has CDR1 SGDLS and CDR2 YYNGEE. This CDR3 has 14 residues. V was pared by 0 bases and J by 3 bases, with 10 bases between. The CDR3: CASSVGTGLYEQYF. In DNA form, the CDR3 reads TGTGCCAGCAGCGTAGGAACAGGCCTCTACGAGCAGTACTTC.

This clone turned up a few times. The rearrangement joins TRBV4-3 to TRBJ1-1; 7 nucleotides agree with TRBD1. CDR1 and CDR2 (germline): LGHNA, YSLEER. CDR3 length: 14 residues. Germline trimming cut 5 bases from V and 1 base from J; bases unmatched to any gene: 4. CDR3 bases: TGCGCCAGCAGCTACAGGGGCGCGAACACTGAAGCTTTCTTT. It specifies CASSYRGANTEAFF.

The chain links TRBV7-3 to TRBJ1-6; D remains unclear. The germline CDR1 and CDR2 sequences are SGHTA and FQGTGA. This CDR3 is built from 14 residues. The V end lost 4 bases, the J end lost 9 bases, and 13 bases lay between the germline ends. CDR3 DNA sequence: TGTGCCAGCAGCTCTGAGGTGATAGGTTCACCCCTCCACTTT. This codes for CASSSEVIGSPLHF.

Turning to this clone: At one end, the junction sequence differs from germline, possibly due to a read error. CDR3 sequence reads: CAISESSRNEQYF. The CDR3 DNA follows: TGTGCCATCAGTGAGTCGAGCAGGAACGAGCAGTACTTC. V usage is TRBV6-6 and J usage is TRBJ2-7; no firm D call. Germline loops: CDR1 MNHNY, CDR2 SVGAGI (reference sequence). The CDR3 length is 13 residues.